This T cell receptor (beta chain) was found in a study of cytomegalovirus exposure and HLA in healthy donors. This clone was seen a handful of times. The PCR made use of 60 Vbeta and 13 Jbeta primers. Sequencing was performed with immunoSEQ multiplex PCR; in TCRdb, only in-frame clones are kept and a portion is missing. The sample shows 150,000 to 200,000 clones, roughly 80% of them seen only once. Specimen: PBMCs. This receptor was identified in a woman aged 18-35 years in good health and CMV-seronegative.

CDR3 region: CASSLAMTSGSRVSYEQYF. The DNA of the CDR3 is TGCGCCAGCAGCTTGGCCATGACTAGCGGGAGTCGCGTGAGCTACGAGCAGTACTTC. The J gene is TRBJ2-7, the V gene TRBV5-1, with 12 bases lining up with TRBD2. The V gene's germline CDR1 is SGHRS and CDR2 YFSETQ. Trimming removed 0 bases from V and 3 bases from J; junction bases left unmatched: 13. This CDR3 is built from 19 residues.